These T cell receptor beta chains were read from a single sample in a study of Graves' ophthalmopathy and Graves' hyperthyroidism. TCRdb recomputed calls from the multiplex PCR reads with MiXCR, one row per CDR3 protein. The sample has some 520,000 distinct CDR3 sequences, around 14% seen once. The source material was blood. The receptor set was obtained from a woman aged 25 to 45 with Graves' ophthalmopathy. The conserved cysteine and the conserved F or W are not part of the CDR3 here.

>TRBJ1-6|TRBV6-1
ASTQGQGVTSPLH
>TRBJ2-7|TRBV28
ASSLLGESEQY
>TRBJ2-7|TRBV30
AWSVRGQTPYEQY
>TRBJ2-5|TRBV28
ASSRMVGVYETQY
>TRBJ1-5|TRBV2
ASRGRYSNQPQH
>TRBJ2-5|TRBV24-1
ATSDPDRGETQY
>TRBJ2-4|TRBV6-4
ASSPTGVGREGRRNIQY
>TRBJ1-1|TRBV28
ARVNTEAF
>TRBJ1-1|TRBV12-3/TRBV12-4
ASSLEITLQKNTEAF
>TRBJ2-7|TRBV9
ASSERTESYEQY
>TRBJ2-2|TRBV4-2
ASSQVGDWELF
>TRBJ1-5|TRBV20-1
SASHLDSNQPQH
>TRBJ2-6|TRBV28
AAREGGANVLT
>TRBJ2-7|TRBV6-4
ASSDTVRGRNSYEQY
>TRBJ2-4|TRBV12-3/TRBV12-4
ASSPARGMAKNIKY
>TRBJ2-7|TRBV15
ATSRRDISYEQY
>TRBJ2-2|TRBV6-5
ASRLQGANTGELF